This T cell receptor (beta chain) was profiled in a study of cytomegalovirus exposure and HLA in healthy donors. PCR primers comprised 60 Vbeta and 13 Jbeta primers. Produced via immunoSEQ multiplex PCR; TCRdb's table is partial and in-frame only. The sample spans roughly 190,000 clones; the ten largest clones claim 6.5%. V lost 7 bases to trimming and J lost 4 bases; unmatched junction nucleotides: 8. CDR1 and CDR2 (germline): SSHAT, FNYEAQ (reference sequence). This CDR3 is built from 14 residues. The TCR comes from a man in his thirties or forties in good health and CMV-seronegative. The chain recombines TRBV7-7 with TRBJ2-5, with 8 positions matching TRBD1. The sample was PBMCs. The chain's CDR3 is CASNTGQGGETQYF. In DNA, the CDR3 is TGTGCCAGCAACACCGGACAGGGCGGAGAGACCCAGTACTTC.